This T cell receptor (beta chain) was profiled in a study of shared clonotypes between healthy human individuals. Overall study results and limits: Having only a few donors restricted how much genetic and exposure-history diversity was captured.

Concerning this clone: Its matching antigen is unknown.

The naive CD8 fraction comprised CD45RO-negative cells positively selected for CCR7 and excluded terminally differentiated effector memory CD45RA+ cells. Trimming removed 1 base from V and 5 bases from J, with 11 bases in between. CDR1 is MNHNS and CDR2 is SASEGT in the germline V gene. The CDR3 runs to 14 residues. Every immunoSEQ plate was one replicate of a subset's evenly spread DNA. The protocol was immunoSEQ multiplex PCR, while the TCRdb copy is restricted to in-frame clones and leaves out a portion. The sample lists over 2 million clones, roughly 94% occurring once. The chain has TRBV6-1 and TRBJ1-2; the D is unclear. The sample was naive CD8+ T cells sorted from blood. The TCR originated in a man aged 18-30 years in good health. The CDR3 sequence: CASSEGRAVYGYTF. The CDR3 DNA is TGTGCCAGCAGTGAAGGGAGGGCAGTTTATGGCTACACCTTC.